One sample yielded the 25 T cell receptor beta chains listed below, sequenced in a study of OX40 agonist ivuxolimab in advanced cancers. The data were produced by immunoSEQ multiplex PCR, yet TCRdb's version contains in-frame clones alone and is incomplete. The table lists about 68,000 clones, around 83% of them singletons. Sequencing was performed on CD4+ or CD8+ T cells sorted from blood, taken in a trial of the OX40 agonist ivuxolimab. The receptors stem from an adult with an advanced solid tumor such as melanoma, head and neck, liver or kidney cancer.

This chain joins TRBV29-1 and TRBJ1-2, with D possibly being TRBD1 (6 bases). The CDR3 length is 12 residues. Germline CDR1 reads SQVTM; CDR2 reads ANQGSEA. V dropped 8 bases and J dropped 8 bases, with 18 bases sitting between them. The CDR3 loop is CSLRTGMRGYTF. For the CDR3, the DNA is TGCAGCCTCCGAACAGGGATGCGAGGCTACACCTTC.

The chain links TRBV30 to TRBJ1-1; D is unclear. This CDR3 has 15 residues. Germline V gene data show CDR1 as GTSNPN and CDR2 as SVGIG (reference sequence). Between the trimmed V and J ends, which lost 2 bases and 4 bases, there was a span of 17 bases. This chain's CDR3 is CAWSSGRQNPTEAFF. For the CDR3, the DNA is TGTGCCTGGAGTTCTGGACGCCAAAATCCCACTGAAGCTTTCTTT.

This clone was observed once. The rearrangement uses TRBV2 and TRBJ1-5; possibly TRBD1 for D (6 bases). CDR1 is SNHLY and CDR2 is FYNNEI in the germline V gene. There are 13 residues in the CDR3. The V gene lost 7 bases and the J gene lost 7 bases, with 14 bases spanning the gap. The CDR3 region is CASTSGTNQPQHF. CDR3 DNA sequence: TGTGCCAGCACCTCCGGGACAAACCAGCCCCAGCATTTT.

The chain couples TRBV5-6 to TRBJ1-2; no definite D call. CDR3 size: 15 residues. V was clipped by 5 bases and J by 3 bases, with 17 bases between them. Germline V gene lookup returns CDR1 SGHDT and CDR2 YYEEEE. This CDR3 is CASSYRRASHYGYTF. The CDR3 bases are TGTGCCAGCAGTTATAGAAGGGCTTCGCACTATGGCTACACCTTC.

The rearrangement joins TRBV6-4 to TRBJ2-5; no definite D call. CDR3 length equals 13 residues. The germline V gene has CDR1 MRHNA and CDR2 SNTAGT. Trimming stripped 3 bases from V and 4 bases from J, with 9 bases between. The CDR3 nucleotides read TGTGCCAGCAGTGAATTACCTCGAGAGACCCAGTACTTC. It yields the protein CASSELPRETQYF.

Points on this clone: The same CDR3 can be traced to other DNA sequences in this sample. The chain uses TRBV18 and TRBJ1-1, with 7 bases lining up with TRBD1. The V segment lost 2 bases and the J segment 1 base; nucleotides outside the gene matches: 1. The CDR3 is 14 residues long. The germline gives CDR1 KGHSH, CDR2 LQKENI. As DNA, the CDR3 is TGTGCCAGCTCACCAGGGACAGCGAACACTGAAGCTTTCTTT. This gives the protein CASSPGTANTEAFF.

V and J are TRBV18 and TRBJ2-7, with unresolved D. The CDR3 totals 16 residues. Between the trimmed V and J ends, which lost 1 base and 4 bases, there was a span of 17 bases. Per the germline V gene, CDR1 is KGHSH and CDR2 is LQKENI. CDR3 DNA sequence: TGTGCCAGCTCACCACTAACCCCCGGAAGCCGTTACGAGCAGTACTTC. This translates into CASSPLTPGSRYEQYF.

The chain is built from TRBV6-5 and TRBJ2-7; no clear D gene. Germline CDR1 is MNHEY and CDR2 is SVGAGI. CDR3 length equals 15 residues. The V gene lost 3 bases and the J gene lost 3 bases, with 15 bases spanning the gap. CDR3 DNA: TGTGCCAGCAGTTATTACCTCCAAGGCAGCTACGAGCAGTACTTC. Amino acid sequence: CASSYYLQGSYEQYF.

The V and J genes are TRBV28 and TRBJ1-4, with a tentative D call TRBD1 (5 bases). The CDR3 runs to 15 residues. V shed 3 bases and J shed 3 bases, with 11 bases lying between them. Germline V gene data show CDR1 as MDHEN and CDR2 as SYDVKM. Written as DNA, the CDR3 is TGTGCCAGCAGTTTCCCGGGGGATCCTAATGAAAAACTGTTTTTT. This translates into CASSFPGDPNEKLFF.

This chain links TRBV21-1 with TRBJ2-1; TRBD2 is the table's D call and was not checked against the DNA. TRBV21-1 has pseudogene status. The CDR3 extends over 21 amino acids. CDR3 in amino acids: CASTPRTGSLHGGSSYNEQFF. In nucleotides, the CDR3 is TGTGCCAGCACCCCGAGGACGGGGTCGCTCCATGGCGGGAGCTCCTACAATGAGCAGTTCTTC.

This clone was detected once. CDR3 coding DNA: TGTGCCAGCAGTACTACAGGGGGTTATGGCTACACCTTC. This codes for CASSTTGGYGYTF. The chain joins TRBV28 to TRBJ1-2, with TRBD1 matching over 8 bases. The V gene end was trimmed by 5 bases and the J gene end by 5 bases; junction bases not matched to a gene: 4. The germline V gene has CDR1 MDHEN and CDR2 SYDVKM. The CDR3 extends over 13 amino acids.

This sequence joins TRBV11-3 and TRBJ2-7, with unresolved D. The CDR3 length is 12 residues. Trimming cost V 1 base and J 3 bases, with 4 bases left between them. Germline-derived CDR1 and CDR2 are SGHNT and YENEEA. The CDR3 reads CASSLGSYEQYF. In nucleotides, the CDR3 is TGTGCCAGCAGCTTAGGCAGCTACGAGCAGTACTTC.

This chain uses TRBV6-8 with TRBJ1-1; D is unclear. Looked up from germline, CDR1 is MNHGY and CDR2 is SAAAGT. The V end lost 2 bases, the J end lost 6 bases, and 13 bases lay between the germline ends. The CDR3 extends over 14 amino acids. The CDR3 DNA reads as TGTGCCAGCAGTTACATGGTAAGTGGTGCTGAAGCTTTCTTT. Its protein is CASSYMVSGAEAFF.

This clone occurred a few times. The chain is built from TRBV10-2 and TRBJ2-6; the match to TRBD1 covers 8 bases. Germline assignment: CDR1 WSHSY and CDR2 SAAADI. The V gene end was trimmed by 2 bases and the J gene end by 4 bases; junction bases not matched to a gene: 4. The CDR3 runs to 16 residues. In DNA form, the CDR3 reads TGCGCCAGCAGTGAGCAGGGGGCGAGAGGGGCCAACGTCCTGACTTTC. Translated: CASSEQGARGANVLTF.

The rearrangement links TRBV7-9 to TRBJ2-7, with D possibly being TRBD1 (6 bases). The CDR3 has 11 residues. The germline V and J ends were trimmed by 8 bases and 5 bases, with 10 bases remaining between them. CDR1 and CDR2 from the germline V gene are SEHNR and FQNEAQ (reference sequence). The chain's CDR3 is CASLGQNEQYF. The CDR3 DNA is TGTGCCAGCCTTGGACAGAACGAGCAGTACTTC.

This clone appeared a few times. CDR3 sequence reads: CASSQDGVYQETQYF. CDR3 coding DNA: TGTGCCAGCAGCCAAGATGGAGTGTACCAAGAGACCCAGTACTTC. This chain links TRBV14 with TRBJ2-5; D gene ambiguous. Germline CDR1 is SGHDN and CDR2 is FVKESK. CDR3 size: 15 residues. V lost 0 bases, J lost 0 bases, and 8 bases lay in between.

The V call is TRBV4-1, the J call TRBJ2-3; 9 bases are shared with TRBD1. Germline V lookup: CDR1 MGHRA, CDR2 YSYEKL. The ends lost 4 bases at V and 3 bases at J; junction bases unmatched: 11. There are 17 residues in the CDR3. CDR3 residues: CASSPRSPGTGTDTQYF. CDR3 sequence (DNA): TGCGCCAGCAGCCCGCGAAGTCCCGGGACAGGGACAGATACGCAGTATTTT.

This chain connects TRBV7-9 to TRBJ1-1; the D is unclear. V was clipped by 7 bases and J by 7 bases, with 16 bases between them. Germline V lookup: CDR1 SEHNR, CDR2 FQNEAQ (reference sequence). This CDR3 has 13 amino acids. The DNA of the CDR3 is TGTGCCAGCAACTTCTTCCTCCGCGGTGAAGCTTTCTTT. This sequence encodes CASNFFLRGEAFF. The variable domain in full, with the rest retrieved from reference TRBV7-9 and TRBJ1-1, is DTGVSQNPRHKITKRGQNVTFRCDPISEHNRLYWYRQTLGQGPEFLTYFQNEAQLEKSRLLSDRFSAERPKGSFSTLEIQRTEQGDSAMYLCASNFFLRGEAFFGQGTRLTVV.

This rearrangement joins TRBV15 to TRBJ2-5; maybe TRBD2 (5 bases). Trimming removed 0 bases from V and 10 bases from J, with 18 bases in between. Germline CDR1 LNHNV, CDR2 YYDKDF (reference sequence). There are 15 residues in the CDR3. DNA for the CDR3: TGTGCCACCAGCAGAGAGCCCGGACGGGATGGGGACCAGTACTTC. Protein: CATSREPGRDGDQYF.

The CDR3 is CASSLGSGQETQYF. In nucleotides, the CDR3 is TGCGCCAGCAGCTTGGGTTCAGGTCAAGAGACCCAGTACTTC. The chain joins TRBV5-1 to TRBJ2-5, with D uncertain. The CDR3 runs to 14 residues. CDR1 and CDR2 from the germline V gene are SGHRS and YFSETQ. Between the trimmed V and J ends, which lost 0 bases and 2 bases, there was a span of 8 bases.

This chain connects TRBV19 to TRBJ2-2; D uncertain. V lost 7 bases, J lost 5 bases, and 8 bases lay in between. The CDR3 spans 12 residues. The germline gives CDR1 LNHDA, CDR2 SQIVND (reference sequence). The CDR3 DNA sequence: TGTGCCAGTATAGGACGGACCGGGGAGCTGTTTTTT. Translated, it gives CASIGRTGELFF.

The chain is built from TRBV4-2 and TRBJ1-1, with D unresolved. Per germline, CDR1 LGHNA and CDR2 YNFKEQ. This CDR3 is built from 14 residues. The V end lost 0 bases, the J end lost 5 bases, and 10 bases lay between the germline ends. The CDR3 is CASSQDRSGTEAFF. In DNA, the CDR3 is TGTGCCAGCAGCCAAGATCGTTCGGGGACTGAAGCTTTCTTT.

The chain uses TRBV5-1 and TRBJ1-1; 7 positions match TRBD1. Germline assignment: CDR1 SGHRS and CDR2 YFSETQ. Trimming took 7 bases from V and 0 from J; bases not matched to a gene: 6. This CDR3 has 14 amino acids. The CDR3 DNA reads TGCGCCAGCTCGGGACAGCCCATGAACACTGAAGCTTTCTTT. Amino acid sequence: CASSGQPMNTEAFF.

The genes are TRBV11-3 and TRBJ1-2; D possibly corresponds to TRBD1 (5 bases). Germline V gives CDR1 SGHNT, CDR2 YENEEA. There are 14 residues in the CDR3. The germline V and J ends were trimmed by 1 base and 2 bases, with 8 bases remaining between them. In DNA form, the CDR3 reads TGTGCCAGCAGCTTAGGCCCAGGGAACTATGGCTACACCTTC. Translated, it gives CASSLGPGNYGYTF.

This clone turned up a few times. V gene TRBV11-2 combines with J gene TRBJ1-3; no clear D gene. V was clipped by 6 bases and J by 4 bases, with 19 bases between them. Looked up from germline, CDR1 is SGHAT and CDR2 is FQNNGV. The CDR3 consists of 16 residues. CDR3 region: CASRPIPGGPGNTIYF. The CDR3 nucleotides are TGTGCCAGCAGACCAATACCAGGAGGCCCCGGAAACACCATATATTTT.